The rows below give T cell receptor beta chains drawn from one sample of a study of T-cell reconstitution after alpha-beta-depleted transplantation in children. One entry per CDR3 protein, called by TCRdb with MiXCR from the PCR reads. Here the sample spans just under 550,000 distinct CDR3 sequences, around 17% being singletons. Sequencing used PBMCs from the stem cell graft donor, obtained from the stem cell graft. Source of these receptors: a human donor who donated a stem cell graft to a child with acute lymphoblastic leukemia. The conserved cysteine and the conserved F or W are not part of the CDR3 here.

V gene: TRBV29-1
J gene: TRBJ2-7
CDR3 protein: SVEKGDRAGEQY

V gene: TRBV7-9
J gene: TRBJ1-1
CDR3 protein: ASTKGDRVENTEAF

V gene: TRBV12-3/TRBV12-4
J gene: TRBJ2-1
CDR3 protein: ASSNRQGNEQF

V gene: TRBV20-1
J gene: TRBJ2-1
CDR3 protein: SVSGYKNEQF

V gene: TRBV25-1
J gene: TRBJ2-5
CDR3 protein: ASSDLYQETQY

V gene: TRBV10-3
J gene: TRBJ1-5
CDR3 protein: AISEQGAAQPQH

V gene: TRBV9
J gene: TRBJ2-1
CDR3 protein: ASSVEGYNEQF

V gene: TRBV5-1
J gene: TRBJ1-4
CDR3 protein: ASSGGQGTNEKLF

V gene: TRBV20-1
J gene: TRBJ2-2
CDR3 protein: SARAPRENGELF

V gene: TRBV6-2/TRBV6-3
J gene: TRBJ2-3
CDR3 protein: ASNFVAASTDTQY

V gene: TRBV9
J gene: TRBJ2-7
CDR3 protein: ASSGGTGGYYEQY

V gene: TRBV21-1
J gene: TRBJ2-4
CDR3 protein: ASSKAGLKNIQY

V gene: TRBV19
J gene: TRBJ2-7
CDR3 protein: ASSIVAGSYEQY

V gene: TRBV25-1
J gene: TRBJ2-5
CDR3 protein: ASRGKYPQETQY

V gene: TRBV7-9
J gene: TRBJ1-3
CDR3 protein: ASSPNGNTIY

V gene: TRBV5-1
J gene: TRBJ2-7
CDR3 protein: ASSPEMPPYEQY

V gene: TRBV5-1
J gene: TRBJ2-1
CDR3 protein: ASSLGGIATQF

V gene: TRBV29-1
J gene: TRBJ2-7
CDR3 protein: SVGSAGGYEQY

V gene: TRBV7-9
J gene: TRBJ1-1
CDR3 protein: ASSPHGGEAF

V gene: TRBV5-5
J gene: TRBJ2-6
CDR3 protein: ASSLDSGQGAGANVLT

V gene: TRBV6-5
J gene: TRBJ2-1
CDR3 protein: ASSYSPPSLQGAYNEQF

V gene: TRBV3-1
J gene: TRBJ2-1
CDR3 protein: ASRRTDYNEQF

V gene: TRBV6-1
J gene: TRBJ2-7
CDR3 protein: ASRVGPVGSYEQY

V gene: TRBV20-1
J gene: TRBJ2-7
CDR3 protein: SVPGQGASEQY

V gene: TRBV29-1
J gene: TRBJ2-7
CDR3 protein: SVVRTESYEQY

V gene: TRBV2
J gene: TRBJ2-3
CDR3 protein: ASSVGRRGADTQY

V gene: TRBV4-1
J gene: TRBJ2-5
CDR3 protein: ASSHNPWETQY

V gene: TRBV24-1
J gene: TRBJ2-7
CDR3 protein: ATRGEGGSSYEQY

V gene: TRBV11-2
J gene: TRBJ1-6
CDR3 protein: ASSLEGQSNSPLH

V gene: TRBV27
J gene: TRBJ2-1
CDR3 protein: ASSLQGGYNEQF

V gene: TRBV2
J gene: TRBJ1-5
CDR3 protein: ASRPGQGGGQPQH

V gene: TRBV7-9
J gene: TRBJ1-1
CDR3 protein: ASKQNTEAF

V gene: TRBV9
J gene: TRBJ1-6
CDR3 protein: ASSVGGPHYNSPLH

V gene: TRBV25-1
J gene: TRBJ1-5
CDR3 protein: ASTSGMGQPQH

V gene: TRBV7-9
J gene: TRBJ1-1
CDR3 protein: ASSSGLQGGEAF

V gene: TRBV7-9
J gene: TRBJ2-1
CDR3 protein: ASSLQADVEQF

V gene: TRBV5-1
J gene: TRBJ1-1
CDR3 protein: ASSGATEAF

V gene: TRBV29-1
J gene: TRBJ2-2
CDR3 protein: SVETGFHGGELF

V gene: TRBV5-4
J gene: TRBJ2-7
CDR3 protein: ASSQDRALEQY

V gene: TRBV15
J gene: TRBJ2-3
CDR3 protein: ATSRDPGRGGTQY

V gene: TRBV11-2
J gene: TRBJ2-1
CDR3 protein: ASSRSFPLAGANEQF

V gene: TRBV7-9
J gene: TRBJ2-3
CDR3 protein: ASSLDPASTDTQY

V gene: TRBV27
J gene: TRBJ2-7
CDR3 protein: ASSWSGGSYEQY

V gene: TRBV5-1
J gene: TRBJ1-1
CDR3 protein: ASSLANPGLRQEAF

V gene: TRBV10-3
J gene: TRBJ1-1
CDR3 protein: AISSSTGAEGNTEAF

V gene: TRBV20-1
J gene: TRBJ2-1
CDR3 protein: SQENRIPGFYNEQF

V gene: TRBV20-1
J gene: TRBJ2-1
CDR3 protein: SARTESSYNEQF

V gene: TRBV23-1
J gene: TRBJ2-5
CDR3 protein: ASSQLARSEETQY

V gene: TRBV27
J gene: TRBJ1-5
CDR3 protein: ASSLFQYQPQH

V gene: TRBV12-3/TRBV12-4
J gene: TRBJ2-1
CDR3 protein: ASSLQSRHEQF

V gene: TRBV11-1
J gene: TRBJ2-7
CDR3 protein: ASSLGAGTSGVSPTKEY

V gene: TRBV12-3/TRBV12-4
J gene: TRBJ2-4
CDR3 protein: ASRGNRLAKNIQY

V gene: TRBV29-1
J gene: TRBJ2-3
CDR3 protein: SVEQARDTQY

V gene: TRBV5-1
J gene: TRBJ2-7
CDR3 protein: ASSSGRTYEQY

V gene: TRBV20-1
J gene: TRBJ1-5
CDR3 protein: SAREQGGDNQPQH